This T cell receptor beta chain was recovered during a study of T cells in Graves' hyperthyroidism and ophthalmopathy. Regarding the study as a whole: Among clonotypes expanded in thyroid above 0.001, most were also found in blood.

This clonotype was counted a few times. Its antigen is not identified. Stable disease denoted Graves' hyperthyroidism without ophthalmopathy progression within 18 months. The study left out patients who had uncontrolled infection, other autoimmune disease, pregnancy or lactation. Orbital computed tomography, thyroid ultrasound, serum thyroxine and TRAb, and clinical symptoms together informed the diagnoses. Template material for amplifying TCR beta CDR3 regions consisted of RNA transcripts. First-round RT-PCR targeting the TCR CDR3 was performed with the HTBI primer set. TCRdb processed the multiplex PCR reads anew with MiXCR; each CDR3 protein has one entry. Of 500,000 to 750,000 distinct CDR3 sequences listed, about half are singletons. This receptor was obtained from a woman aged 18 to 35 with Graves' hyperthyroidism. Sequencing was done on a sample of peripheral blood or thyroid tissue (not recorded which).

This CDR3 reads CASEDTGELFF. As DNA, the CDR3 is TGTGCTTCCGAGGACACCGGGGAGCTGTTTTTT. J is TRBJ2-2 and V is TRBV30; D gene uncertain. This CDR3 region has 11 residues. Germline values: CDR1 GTSNPN, CDR2 SVGIG (reference sequence).